Below, one T cell receptor beta chain is given with its context. Its antigen remains unidentified. CDR3 length: 11 amino acids. V dropped 5 bases and J dropped 6 bases, with 5 bases sitting between them. Germline assignment: CDR1 SGDLS and CDR2 YYNGEE. The data were obtained in a study of cytomegalovirus exposure and HLA in healthy donors. The PCR employed 60 Vbeta primers together with 13 Jbeta primers. Assay: immunoSEQ multiplex PCR; the TCRdb copy retains only in-frame clones and omits some. The table counts under 100,000 clones; around 3.6% lies in the top ten. Study conclusions and caveats: Of the V segments, some could not be distinguished, including TRBV6-2 and TRBV6-3, and were excluded. Under in vitro conditions, three CMV-associated chains were confirmed as specific for CMV antigens.

V is TRBV9 and J is TRBJ2-2; D not certain. Sequencing was carried out using PBMCs. This sequence originates from a woman aged 30 to 39 in good health and CMV-seronegative. The CDR3 here is CASSLSGELFF. Written as DNA, the CDR3 is TGTGCCAGCAGTCTTTCCGGGGAGCTGTTTTTT. The whole variable domain, remainder taken from reference TRBV9 and TRBJ2-2, is DSGVTQTPKHLITATGQRVTLRCSPRSGDLSVYWYQQSLDQGLQFLIQYYNGEERAKGNILERFSAQQFPDLHSELNLSSLELGDSALYFCASSLSGELFFGEGSRLTVL.